Presented here are 8 T cell receptor beta chains from one specimen sequenced in a study of early T cells in non-severe SARS-CoV-2 infection. From the 5' RACE reads, TCRdb called clonotypes with MiXCR, one entry per CDR3 protein. Here the sample spans roughly 24,000 distinct CDR3 sequences, over 4% being singletons. Source material: whole blood. The receptors shown here come from an adult who was a healthcare worker with PCR-confirmed SARS-CoV-2 infection or an uninfected control (not recorded which).

J is TRBJ1-1 and V is TRBV12-3 or TRBV12-4; 9 bases fit TRBD1. The CDR3 spans 18 residues. With 7 bases clipped from V and 1 base from J, the junction kept 16 bases outside the gene matches. The DNA for the CDR3 is TGTGCCAGCACCAGAGCCCGACAGGGGGTAACGAGGAACACTGAAGCTTTCTTT. Protein sequence: CASTRARQGVTRNTEAFF.

The chain employs TRBV5-5 and TRBJ2-7, with 7 nucleotides matching TRBD1. The germline gives CDR1 SGHKS, CDR2 YYEKEE (reference sequence). The V and J ends lost 4 bases and 3 bases, in that order; junction bases with no gene match: 7. The CDR3 covers 14 residues. CDR3 nucleotides: TGTGCCAGCAGCGGGGACAGCGCGCGCTACGAGCAGTACTTC. This translates into CASSGDSARYEQYF.

This clonotype was counted many times. Here the CDR3 reads CASSLGANYGYTF. For the CDR3, the DNA is TGTGCCAGCAGTTTAGGGGCGAACTATGGCTACACCTTC. The chain combines TRBV27 with TRBJ1-2; D is perhaps TRBD1 (5 bases). The CDR3 extends over 13 amino acids. CDR1 and CDR2 from the germline V gene are MNHEY and SMNVEV (reference sequence). V lost 2 bases and J lost 2, with 6 bases in between.

This clonotype was counted at least ten times. This chain links TRBV4-2 with TRBJ1-2; D gene ambiguous. Germline CDR1 LGHNA, CDR2 YNFKEQ. CDR3 length equals 15 residues. The V and J ends lost 4 bases and 2 bases respectively, with 14 bases between them. The CDR3 region has the DNA TGTGCCAGCAGCCCTTCAGCCGGGCGCAACTATGGCTACACCTTC. This translates into CASSPSAGRNYGYTF.

This clonotype was seen repeatedly, ten times or more. The chain links TRBV20-1 to TRBJ2-5; 14 bases fit TRBD2. The V segment lost 5 bases and the J segment 3 bases; nucleotides outside the gene matches: 11. Germline assignment: CDR1 DFQATT and CDR2 SNEGSKA (reference sequence). This CDR3 comprises 17 residues. In DNA form, the CDR3 reads TGCAGTGCTCCTAGACTAGCGGGGGGGCCGTGGGAAGAGACCCAGTACTTC. This sequence encodes CSAPRLAGGPWEETQYF.

By proportion, this clonotype is medium-sized. The chain has TRBV19 and TRBJ1-3; no definite D call. CDR1 and CDR2 (germline): LNHDA, SQIVND (reference sequence). With 0 bases removed from V and 1 base from J, the gap between germline ends came to 7 bases. The CDR3 is made up of 15 amino acids. The CDR3 DNA reads TGTGCCAGTAGTATAGATCGAGCGTCTGGAAACACCATATATTTT. This translates into CASSIDRASGNTIYF.

Within the sample, this clonotype is medium-sized. V is TRBV6-5 and J is TRBJ2-1; D might be TRBD1 or TRBD2, each matching 5 bases. From germline, CDR1 is MNHEY and CDR2 SVGAGI. The CDR3 spans 17 residues. With 4 bases removed from V and 7 bases from J, the gap between germline ends came to 23 bases. The CDR3 region is CASSSNTGTEYANEQFF. The CDR3 nucleotides are TGTGCCAGCAGTTCGAACACCGGGACGGAATACGCTAATGAGCAGTTCTTC.

This clonotype was observed a few times. The rearrangement uses TRBV7-6 and TRBJ2-7, with 10 bases aligning to TRBD2. Germline CDR1 and CDR2: SGHVS and FNYEAQ. V shed 5 bases and J 2 bases; nucleotides not matched to a gene: 6. The CDR3 runs 15 residues. The CDR3 sequence is CASSREAGGPYEQYF. The CDR3 DNA sequence: TGTGCCAGCAGCCGGGAAGCGGGGGGGCCCTACGAGCAGTACTTC.